This T cell receptor beta chain was sequenced for a study of blood T cells in healthy people across ages. Study conclusions and caveats: TCR beta diversity was tightly associated with the proportion of naive T cells. Age brought a roughly linear fall in TCR beta diversity measured per million T cells.

Peripheral blood from each donor was collected in a volume of about 9.9 milliliters. Next came a second PCR, run for about 7 to 12 cycles, which used a sample-barcoded 5' primer along with a J-beta primer mix. TCRdb reprocessed the 5' RACE reads via MiXCR and lists one record per CDR3 protein. This table holds more than 900,000 distinct CDR3 sequences, 25% found once. A few counts support this clonotype. Antigen unknown. This sample was shared with a second study, whose subject was T cells of mothers and their children. That work adds: The study sampled a few healthy Caucasian mothers and their six children.

Sequencing input: blood. The origin of this receptor is a girl aged 2 to 9 in good health.

CDR3 nucleotides: TGTGCCAGCCACCCGACTAGCGGCTCCTACGAGCAGTACTTC. Its protein is CASHPTSGSYEQYF. This sequence joins TRBV7-9 and TRBJ2-7, with TRBD2 matching 9 bases. The germline CDR1 and CDR2 sequences are SEHNR and FQNEAQ (reference sequence). V was clipped by 8 bases and J by 0 bases; unmatched bases: 5. This CDR3 spans 14 amino acids.